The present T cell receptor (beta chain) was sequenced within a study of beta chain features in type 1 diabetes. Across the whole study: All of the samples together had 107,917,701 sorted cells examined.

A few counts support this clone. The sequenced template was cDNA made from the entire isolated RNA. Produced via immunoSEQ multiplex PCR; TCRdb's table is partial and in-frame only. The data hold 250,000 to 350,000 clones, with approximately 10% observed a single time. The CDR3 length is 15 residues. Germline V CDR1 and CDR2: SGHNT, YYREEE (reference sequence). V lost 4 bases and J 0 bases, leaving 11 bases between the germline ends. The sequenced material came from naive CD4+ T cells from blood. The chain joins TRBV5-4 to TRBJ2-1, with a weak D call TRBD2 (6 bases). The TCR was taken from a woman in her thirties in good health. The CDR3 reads CASSPGRSSYNEQFF. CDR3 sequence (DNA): TGTGCCAGCAGCCCGGGGAGGAGCTCCTACAATGAGCAGTTCTTC.